This paragraph covers one TCR beta chain sequence. Its specificity is unknown. The length of the CDR3 is 15 residues. The germline CDR1 and CDR2 sequences are SGHTA and FQGNSA. The ends were cut back, 5 bases at V and 7 bases at J, with 20 bases in the middle. TCRdb independently ran MiXCR on the 5' RACE reads; one entry per CDR3 protein. In the table there are 60,000 to 80,000 distinct CDR3 sequences, about 12% of which are singletons. This specimen belongs to a study of early T cells in non-severe SARS-CoV-2 infection. Study-level points and caveats: Anti-spike CD8 specificities were favored by VDJdb matching, whose results missed private and CD4 specificities.

The TCR originated in an adult who was a healthcare worker with PCR-confirmed SARS-CoV-2 infection or an uninfected control (not recorded which). The rearrangement links TRBV7-2 to TRBJ2-5, with a possible D match to TRBD1 (6 bases). Source material: whole blood. The DNA of the CDR3 is TGTGCCAGCAGCCGATCCGGGACACCCGGCGGGACCCAGTACTTC. This gives the protein CASSRSGTPGGTQYF. The full variable domain, completed using reference TRBV7-2 and TRBJ2-5, is GAGVSQSPSNKVTEKGKDVELRCDPISGHTALYWYRQSLGQGLEFLIYFQGNSAPDKSGLPSDRFSAERTGGSVSTLTIQRTQQEDSAVYLCASSRSGTPGGTQYFGPGTRLLVL.